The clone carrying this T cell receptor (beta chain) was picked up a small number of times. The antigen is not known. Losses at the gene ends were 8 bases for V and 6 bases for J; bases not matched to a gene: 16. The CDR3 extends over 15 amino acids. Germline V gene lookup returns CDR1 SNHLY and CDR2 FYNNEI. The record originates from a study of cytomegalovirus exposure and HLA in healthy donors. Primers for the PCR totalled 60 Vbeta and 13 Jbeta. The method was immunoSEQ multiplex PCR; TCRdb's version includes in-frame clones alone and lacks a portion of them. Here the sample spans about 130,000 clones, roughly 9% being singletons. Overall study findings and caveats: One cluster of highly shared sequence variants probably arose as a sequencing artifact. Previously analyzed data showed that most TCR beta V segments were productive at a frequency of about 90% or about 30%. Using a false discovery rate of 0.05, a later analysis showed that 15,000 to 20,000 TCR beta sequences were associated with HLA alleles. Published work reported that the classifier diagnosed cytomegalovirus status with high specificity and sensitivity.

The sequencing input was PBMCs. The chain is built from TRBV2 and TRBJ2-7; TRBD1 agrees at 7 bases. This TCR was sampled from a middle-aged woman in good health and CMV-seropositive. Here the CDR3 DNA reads TGTGCCAGCGCTACCGAGGCAGGGGGAAGGGGCGAGCAGTACTTC. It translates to CASATEAGGRGEQYF.